These 14 T cell receptor beta chains originate from one sample sequenced in a study of blood T cells in healthy people across ages (dated by TCRdb to between 2014 and 2017). Preparation of the library involved 5' RACE. Sequencing was carried out with an Illumina HiSeq 2500. A second PCR of roughly 6 to 12 cycles was performed with a sample-barcoded 5' primer and a J-beta primer mix. Through fastp at Q25 and MiXCR, TCRdb rebuilt clones from the public reads, retaining in-frame beta chains. Identical CDR3 proteins give one entry, which carries the most common genes and DNA. Within this sample are about 970,000 distinct CDR3 sequences, with 51% of them counted one time only. 20% to 25% of the sample goes to the ten largest clones. The sample was blood. These receptors were obtained from a woman aged 55-70 years in good health.

The gene calls are TRBV4-2 and TRBJ1-2; D is unclear. Germline loops: CDR1 LGHNA, CDR2 YNFKEQ. Trimming left V 0 bases short and J 5 bases short, with 4 bases between. The CDR3 sequence is 12 residues long. The CDR3 nucleotides read TGTGCCAGCAGCCAAGATGTGTATGGCTACACCTTC. This encodes CASSQDVYGYTF.

The rearrangement links TRBV4-1 to TRBJ2-5, with TRBD2 as a possible D gene (6 bases). The closer fit of TRBJ2-7 to the DNA end suggests the J call may be wrong. Germline values: CDR1 MGHRA, CDR2 YSYEKL. The CDR3 is made up of 16 amino acids. The CDR3 nucleotides read TGCGCCAGCAGCCACAACCGGGACTCAAATACCTACGAGCAGTACTTC. Residues: CASSHNRDSNTYEQYF.

Note on this clonotype: A much bigger clone sits one base away, suggesting this may be a read error. The chain carries TRBV7-2 and TRBJ2-3; the match to TRBD2 covers 8 bases. Germline V CDR1 and CDR2: SGHTA, FQGNSA. The CDR3 sequence is 16 residues long. Germline trimming cut 5 bases from V and 5 bases from J; bases unmatched to any gene: 12. DNA of the CDR3: TGTGCCAGCAGCCCTAGCGGGCAGGTTAGGATAGATACGCAGTATTTT. Translating it yields CASSPSGQVRIDTQYF.

The chain employs TRBV7-8 and TRBJ2-7; 7 bases map to TRBD1. The CDR3 sequence is 15 residues long. The V segment lost 5 bases and the J segment 3 bases; nucleotides outside the gene matches: 10. Germline assignment: CDR1 SGHVS and CDR2 FQNEAQ. CDR3 residues: CASSLGQASVYEQYF. For the CDR3, the DNA is TGTGCCAGCAGCCTAGGACAGGCGAGCGTCTACGAGCAGTACTTC.

Only a few counts were recorded for this clonotype. This chain joins TRBV28 and TRBJ2-7; TRBD2 might be the D (5 bases). This CDR3 comprises 17 residues. In germline, CDR1 is MDHEN, CDR2 SYDVKM. V lost 2 bases to trimming and J lost 0 bases, with 17 bases between them. The CDR3: CASSLGWPRGSSYEQYF. Here the CDR3 DNA reads TGTGCCAGCAGTTTAGGATGGCCCCGGGGAAGCTCCTACGAGCAGTACTTC.

The chain is built from TRBV5-1 and TRBJ1-2; the match to TRBD1 covers 7 bases. CDR1 is SGHRS and CDR2 is YFSETQ in the germline V gene. V trimming: 4 bases; J trimming: 4 bases; junction bases outside the gene matches: 10. This CDR3 has 15 residues. The CDR3 coding sequence is TGCGCCAGCAGCGAAAGACAGGGAGAAGTCTATGGCTACACCTTC. This codes for CASSERQGEVYGYTF.

This clonotype came up a few times. The V gene is TRBV13, the J gene TRBJ2-7; 8 bases line up with TRBD2. CDR1 and CDR2 (germline): PRHDT, FYEKMQ (reference sequence). Germline trimming cut 0 bases from V and 4 bases from J; bases unmatched to any gene: 8. CDR3 size: 16 residues. Here the CDR3 reads CASSLGGELAEYEQYF. The DNA for the CDR3 is TGTGCCAGCAGCTTAGGCGGTGAACTAGCGGAGTACGAGCAGTACTTC.

The table lists this clonotype with a few counts. Germline and junction disagree at one end, which may indicate a read error. The genes are TRBV27 and TRBJ2-4; maybe TRBD2 (5 bases). The closer fit of TRBJ2-7 to the DNA end suggests the J call may be wrong. Germline values: CDR1 MNHEY, CDR2 SMNVEV (reference sequence). The CDR3 length is 15 residues. The CDR3 reads CASSSVSAGGYEQYF. The CDR3 nucleotides are TGTGCCAGTAGTTCGGTTAGTGCGGGTGGTTACGAGCAGTACTTC.

The chain is built from TRBV30 and TRBJ2-7; tentatively, D is TRBD2 (6 bases). Germline loops: CDR1 GTSNPN, CDR2 SVGIG (reference sequence). The CDR3 has 11 residues. Trimming shortened V by 1 base and J by 9 bases, and 10 bases separated the two germline ends. CDR3 sequence (DNA): TGTGCCTGGAGTGGGGAGCGGGTGCAGTACTTC. It translates to CAWSGERVQYF.

This clonotype has a handful of counts. The chain uses TRBV3-1 and TRBJ2-1; 7 nucleotides agree with TRBD2. CDR3 length equals 18 residues. Germline V gene data show CDR1 as LGHDT and CDR2 as YNNKEL (reference sequence). Germline trimming cut 3 bases from V and 2 bases from J; bases unmatched to any gene: 13. The CDR3 DNA sequence: TGTGCCAGCAGCCACGGACCACTCAGCGGGACTACCTACAATGAGCAGTTCTTC. Translated, it gives CASSHGPLSGTTYNEQFF.

The chain carries TRBV5-1 and TRBJ1-5; possible D gene TRBD1, 5 bases. CDR1 is SGHRS and CDR2 is YFSETQ in the germline V gene. There are 13 residues in the CDR3. V was trimmed by 3 bases and J by 7 bases, leaving 11 bases between them. The CDR3 spells CASSSWGDQPQHF. As DNA, the CDR3 is TGCGCCAGCAGCTCGTGGGGGGACCAGCCCCAGCATTTT. Looking up the rest from reference TRBV5-1 and TRBJ1-5 gives the full variable domain: KAGVTQTPRYLIKTRGQQVTLSCSPISGHRSVSWYQQTPGQGLQFLFEYFSETQRNKGNFPGRFSGRQFSNSRSEMNVSTLELGDSALYLCASSSWGDQPQHFGDGTRLSIL.

The genes are TRBV15 and TRBJ2-1, with TRBD2 matching over 8 bases. With V trimmed by 0 bases and J by 9 bases, 10 bases remained unmatched. Germline V gene sequence: CDR1 LNHNV, CDR2 YYDKDF (reference sequence). The CDR3 is 16 amino acids. CDR3 sequence reads: CATSRELLAGWGEQFF. Here the CDR3 DNA reads TGTGCCACCAGCAGAGAGTTGTTAGCGGGATGGGGTGAGCAGTTCTTC.

V gene TRBV20-1 combines with J gene TRBJ2-7; D is possibly TRBD2 (6 bases). This CDR3 is 14 amino acids long. Per germline, CDR1 DFQATT and CDR2 SNEGSKA (reference sequence). V gave up 0 bases and J gave up 2 bases, with 11 bases separating them. CDR3 sequence (DNA): TGCAGTGCTAGAGATAGCGGAGGCGCCTACGAGCAGTACTTC. Residues: CSARDSGGAYEQYF.

CDR3 sequence: CASSEPQGDEQFF. CDR3 coding DNA: TGTGCCAGCAGTGAGCCTCAGGGGGATGAGCAGTTCTTC. This sequence joins TRBV25-1 and TRBJ2-1, with 7 nucleotides matching TRBD1. This CDR3 has 13 amino acids. The junction had 4 bases not matched to a gene; V was cut back by 3 bases and J by 8 bases. The germline gives CDR1 MGHDK, CDR2 SYGVNS.